This T cell receptor (beta chain) was recovered during a study of T cells after yellow fever vaccination (dated by TCRdb to between 2018 and 2021). Regarding the research as a whole: Libraries from fractions with low cell numbers were prepared with the SMART-Seq v4 Ultra Low Input RNA kit. Bulk TCR alpha and beta repertoires were sequenced longitudinally to track T-cell clones before and after primary and booster YFV17D yellow fever vaccination. The cohort comprised two healthy male donors, one aged 18 to 30 and one aged 30 to 40 years. Bulk PBMC replicates and cell subsets were isolated from blood drawn at multiple timepoints before and after both primary and secondary immunization. Results and caveats for the whole study, not just this receptor: Because abundant contaminating clonotypes from the bulk population could be contained in FACS-sorted repertoires, computational filtering was required. Only two donors were included in the study, so the extent to which the findings can be generalized is limited. A small fraction of clonotypes showed up in both the CD4 and CD8 compartments, probably as a result of convergent recombination. Compared with the primary T-cell response, the secondary T-cell response was weaker but faster, peaking on day 5 rather than day 15. Most clones expanded after primary vaccination were re-detected after the booster (around 96% of CD4 and about nine tenths of CD8), suggesting broad memory maintenance.

The CDR3 numbers 19 residues from cysteine through phenylalanine. This entry keeps only the CDR3 DNA: 57 bases, framed from base 1. Germline trimming amounts to 3 bases on V and 5 bases on J, with 18 as the count of junction bases outside the gene matches. Reading the germline V gene (reference sequence) gives CDR1 SGHAT and CDR2 FQDESV. The intended sense of this specimen's treatment or condition label: live attenuated yellow fever vaccine strain. At each blood-draw timepoint, two biological replicates of bulk PBMCs were obtained. PBMCs were isolated from peripheral blood using a standard Ficoll-Paque protocol. TriZol was used to extract RNA from bulk PBMCs, CD4 and CD8 fractions, and dextramer-positive and dextramer-negative fractions. This clonotype has only a few counts. What this receptor recognizes is not known. Qualities for individual bases were not recorded, and no much larger clone is one base off.

TCR cDNA was made using 5'RACE template switching, a step that added a universal primer site and unique molecular identifiers. Priming of cDNA synthesis was performed from both the TCR alpha and TCR beta constant segments. Two PCR steps were used to amplify libraries, with sample barcodes and sequencing adapters being added in the second step. Sequencing of libraries was performed on Illumina HiSeq 2500 (2x100 bp) or NovaSeq (2x150 bp). As for how the authors treated the data: Reads were demultiplexed and collapsed into UMI consensus sequences with MIGEC, and V(D)J alignment was performed with MiXCR. Vaccine-responding clonotypes were identified with edgeR using replicate PBMC samples, with FDR below 0.01 and a log2 fold change above 5 up to day 15 being required. Each bulk clonotype was labeled CD4 or CD8 based on which sequenced repertoire, CD4 or CD8, contained the clonotype at higher abundance. Starting from the raw public reads, TCRdb applied fastp trimming at Q25, assembled clones with MiXCR and retained in-frame beta chains. CDR3 protein sequences are deduplicated, and each keeps its most common genes and DNA. The V and J calls and clone size are TCRdb's, not the authors'. Present in this sample are approximately 510,000 distinct CDR3 sequences, 20% to 25% of which were seen just once. The ten biggest clones cover roughly 16% of the sample.

Source: PBMCs, taken roughly 23 days after the first yellow fever vaccination. The source is a man between 18 and 35 years old who received the YFV17D yellow fever vaccine. Recombination connected TRBV11-1 to TRBJ1-5; TRBD1 lines up with 8 middle nucleotides. The DNA reads TGTGCCAGCAGCTTTTTCGACTACGGGACAGGCCTCCGTCATCAGCCCCAGCATTTT. Its coded protein is CASSFFDYGTGLRHQPQHF.